The 27 T cell receptor beta chains below were found in one sample sequenced in a study of blood T cell repertoires in COVID-19. Data came from immunoSEQ multiplex PCR; TCRdb stores just in-frame clones and leaves some out. The sample includes about 220,000 clones, more than 75% of them seen just once. Sequencing input: peripheral blood. Receptors originate from a man aged 35 to 55 with active or convalescent COVID-19.

This rearrangement joins TRBV7-3 to TRBJ1-1; 12 positions match TRBD1. From germline, CDR1 is SGHTA and CDR2 FQGTGA. The CDR3 is 16 amino acids. Trimming cost V 5 bases and J 7 bases; bases outside gene matches: 11. The CDR3 spells CASSPLSGQGADEAFF. CDR3 in DNA: TGTGCCAGCAGCCCCCTATCGGGACAGGGGGCGGATGAAGCTTTCTTT.

This chain links TRBV10-2 with TRBJ1-5; D gene uncertain. This CDR3 contains 15 residues. Germline V gives CDR1 WSHSY, CDR2 SAAADI. The germline V and J ends were trimmed by 0 bases and 4 bases, with 10 bases remaining between them. CDR3 sequence (DNA): TGCGCCAGCAGTGAGTCGATGCCGGGGAATCAGCCCCAGCATTTT. It translates to CASSESMPGNQPQHF.

The chain couples TRBV3-1 (or the pseudogene TRBV3-2) to TRBJ2-2; TRBD2 matches at 9 bases. Trimming removed 4 bases from V and 0 bases from J; junction bases left unmatched: 15. The CDR3 is 20 amino acids. Germline CDR1 is LGHDT and CDR2 is YNNKEL (reference sequence). The DNA of the CDR3 is TGTGCCAGCAGCCCTTTCACTAGCGGGCTGAACGTCGCGAACACCGGGGAGCTGTTTTTT. It encodes CASSPFTSGLNVANTGELFF.

This clone was seen only a few times. The genes are TRBV5-4 and TRBJ1-2; 7 positions agree with TRBD1. After removal of 0 bases from V and 3 bases from J, the junction contained 5 bases not matched to a gene. The CDR3 has 15 residues. The germline V gene encodes CDR1 SGHNT and CDR2 YYREEE (reference sequence). CDR3 DNA: TGTGCCAGCAGCTTGGCGAACAGGGGTGACTATGGCTACACCTTC. This sequence encodes CASSLANRGDYGYTF. Full variable domain (outside the CDR3, taken from reference TRBV5-4 and TRBJ1-2): ETGVTQSPTHLIKTRGQQVTLRCSSQSGHNTVSWYQQALGQGPQFIFQYYREEENGRGNFPPRFSGLQFPNYSSELNVNALELDDSALYLCASSLANRGDYGYTFGSGTRLTVV.

V is TRBV5-1 and J is TRBJ2-1; D perhaps matches TRBD2 (6 bases). V lost 0 bases to trimming and J lost 9 bases, with 13 bases between them. The CDR3 is 14 residues long. Germline V gives CDR1 SGHRS, CDR2 YFSETQ. DNA for the CDR3: TGCGCCAGCAGCTTGGCCCAACTAGCTGGTGAGCAGTTCTTC. Amino acids: CASSLAQLAGEQFF.

V gene TRBV6-2 or TRBV6-3 combines with J gene TRBJ2-1; a weak D match, TRBD2 (5 bases). Per the germline V gene, CDR1 is MNHEY and CDR2 is SVGEGT. V gave up 4 bases and J gave up 0 bases, with 13 bases separating them. The CDR3 length is 16 residues. The CDR3 DNA follows: TGTGCCAGCAGTTCCCCGGGCCGGGGCTCCTACAATGAGCAGTTCTTC. This sequence encodes CASSSPGRGSYNEQFF.

The chain joins TRBV18 to TRBJ1-6, with 7 bases that match TRBD1. V dropped 3 bases and J dropped 6; count of bases not matched to a gene: 5. CDR1 is KGHSH, CDR2 LQKENI, per germline. This CDR3 is 15 amino acids long. As DNA, the CDR3 is TGTGCCAGCTCACCGTCGGGACAGTCTAATTCACCCCTCCACTTT. It translates to CASSPSGQSNSPLHF.

The chain recombines TRBV28 with TRBJ1-1, with D perhaps TRBD1 (5 bases). Germline V gene lookup returns CDR1 MDHEN and CDR2 SYDVKM. The CDR3 has 14 residues. Trimming cost V 6 bases and J 1 base, with 12 bases left between them. The CDR3 bases are TGTGCCAGCAGACCTGGAGACAGGAACACTGAAGCTTTCTTT. Translated: CASRPGDRNTEAFF. The complete variable domain, with remaining parts taken from reference TRBV28 and TRBJ1-1, reads DVKVTQSSRYLVKRTGEKVFLECVQDMDHENMFWYRQDPGLGLRLIYFSYDVKMKEKGDIPEGYSVSREKKERFSLILESASTNQTSMYLCASRPGDRNTEAFFGQGTRLTVV.

This sequence joins TRBV5-1 and TRBJ2-3, with 10 bases fitting TRBD1. V shed 2 bases, J shed 7 bases, and the junction held 7 bases outside the gene matches. Germline V gene data show CDR1 as SGHRS and CDR2 as YFSETQ. The CDR3 has 15 residues. This CDR3 reads CASSFRQGALYTQYF. The CDR3 bases are TGCGCCAGCAGCTTCCGACAGGGGGCCTTGTATACGCAGTATTTT. The variable domain in full, completed from reference TRBV5-1 and TRBJ2-3, reads KAGVTQTPRYLIKTRGQQVTLSCSPISGHRSVSWYQQTPGQGLQFLFEYFSETQRNKGNFPGRFSGRQFSNSRSEMNVSTLELGDSALYLCASSFRQGALYTQYFGPGTRLTVL.

This chain uses TRBV27 with TRBJ2-1; 13 nucleotides line up with TRBD2. J was trimmed by 4 bases and V by 5 bases; bases with no gene match: 8. Germline V gives CDR1 MNHEY, CDR2 SMNVEV (reference sequence). The CDR3 runs 17 residues. The CDR3 here is CASSLGLAGAIYNEQFF. The CDR3 DNA is TGTGCCAGCAGTCTCGGACTAGCGGGGGCTATATACAATGAGCAGTTCTTC.

The chain employs TRBV28 and TRBJ1-2; the D is unclear. Trimming stripped 6 bases from V and 8 bases from J, with 13 bases between. The CDR3 sequence is 12 residues long. Germline V gene sequence: CDR1 MDHEN, CDR2 SYDVKM. In DNA form, the CDR3 reads TGTGCCAGCAGCAGAGGGTTACAAGGCTACACCTTC. This codes for CASSRGLQGYTF.

Here the CDR3 DNA reads TGTGCCAGCAGCTTGGCTCCCTCTGGAAACACCATATATTTT. Amino acids: CASSLAPSGNTIYF. J is TRBJ1-3 and V is TRBV11-2; D is unresolved. Germline-derived CDR1 and CDR2 are SGHAT and FQNNGV. V dropped 3 bases and J dropped 0 bases, with 6 bases sitting between them. CDR3 size: 14 residues.

The CDR3 bases are TGCGCCAGCAGCTTGGCCGAGGGAAGAGCTTACTCCTACAATGAGCAGTTCTTC. Translating gives CASSLAEGRAYSYNEQFF. The chain is built from TRBV5-1 and TRBJ2-1; perhaps TRBD2 as D (5 bases). CDR3 size: 18 residues. Germline lookup yields CDR1 SGHRS and CDR2 YFSETQ. The ends were cut back, 0 bases at V and 0 bases at J, with 16 bases in the middle.

The chain combines TRBV24-1 with TRBJ2-3; 8 nucleotides align to TRBD2. The J segment lost 4 bases and the V segment lost 4 bases, leaving 9 bases of the junction unmatched. CDR1 KGHDR and CDR2 SFDVKD come from the germline V gene. CDR3 length: 16 amino acids. CDR3 loop: CATSDGAGVGPDTQYF. The CDR3 nucleotides are TGTGCCACCAGTGACGGAGCGGGAGTTGGGCCAGATACGCAGTATTTT.

This rearrangement joins TRBV28 to TRBJ1-2, with 11 bases lining up with TRBD1. The CDR3 totals 16 residues. Germline V lookup: CDR1 MDHEN, CDR2 SYDVKM. After removal of 2 bases from V and 8 bases from J, the junction contained 10 bases not matched to a gene. The CDR3 is CASSLGGQGVIRGYTF. Here the CDR3 DNA reads TGTGCCAGCAGTTTAGGGGGACAGGGGGTGATAAGAGGCTACACCTTC.

In this sample, this clone turned up a few times. As DNA, the CDR3 is TGTGCCAGCAGTTACTCCCAGGCGAGACACTACGAGCAGTACTTC. This encodes CASSYSQARHYEQYF. This chain links TRBV6-2 or TRBV6-3 with TRBJ2-7; no reliable D call. Between the trimmed V and J ends, which lost 0 bases and 3 bases, there was a span of 12 bases. Germline CDR1 reads MNHEY; CDR2 reads SVGEGT. The CDR3 runs 15 residues.

This rearrangement joins TRBV27 to TRBJ1-5; D is perhaps TRBD1 (6 bases). This CDR3 region has 15 residues. Trimming left V 6 bases short and J 2 bases short, with 14 bases between. Germline V CDR1 and CDR2: MNHEY, SMNVEV (reference sequence). The CDR3 spells CASRPDRFGNQPQHF. Here the CDR3 DNA reads TGTGCCAGCAGACCCGACAGGTTCGGCAATCAGCCCCAGCATTTT.

V gene TRBV11-3 combines with J gene TRBJ2-4; 10 nucleotides line up with TRBD2. The CDR3 covers 16 residues. Germline CDR1 SGHNT, CDR2 YENEEA. Germline trimming cut 6 bases from V and 7 bases from J; bases unmatched to any gene: 12. CDR3 residues: CASSPGSASGGNIQYF. CDR3 sequence (DNA): TGTGCCAGCAGTCCGGGGTCAGCTAGCGGGGGTAACATTCAGTACTTC.

V is TRBV28 and J is TRBJ1-2, with 9 bases identical to TRBD1. Per the germline V gene, CDR1 is MDHEN and CDR2 is SYDVKM. The CDR3 is made up of 16 amino acids. Trimming took 1 base from V and 6 from J; bases not matched to a gene: 9. DNA of the CDR3: TGTGCCAGCAGTTTATTGGGACAGGGCAGAGTCGATGGCTACACCTTC. This gives the protein CASSLLGQGRVDGYTF.

The chain employs TRBV2 and TRBJ1-5; 9 bases are a match to TRBD1. V shed 6 bases and J 5 bases; nucleotides not matched to a gene: 8. Germline assignment: CDR1 SNHLY and CDR2 FYNNEI. The CDR3 sequence is 15 residues long. The CDR3 DNA reads TGTGCCAGCAGGAGGGACAGGGTGAATGATCAGCCCCAGCATTTT. It translates to CASRRDRVNDQPQHF.

The sample holds one count of this clone. This chain links TRBV23-1 with TRBJ2-1; 11 bases are a match to TRBD2. TRBV23-1 is designated an ORF whose function remains uncertain. V shed 6 bases, J shed 6 bases, and the junction held 7 bases outside the gene matches. CDR3 length: 15 residues. The CDR3 nucleotides are TGCGCCAGCAGGCGTACTAGCGGGAGTTCCAATGAGCAGTTCTTC. It translates to CASRRTSGSSNEQFF.

In DNA, the CDR3 is TGCGCCAGCACCATAAGAAGACCGGCAGGGCAGTACTTC. Translating it yields CASTIRRPAGQYF. This sequence joins TRBV5-1 and TRBJ2-7; D gene unclear. Germline V lookup: CDR1 SGHRS, CDR2 YFSETQ. The CDR3 runs 13 residues. V was clipped by 6 bases and J by 9 bases, with 19 bases between them.

The rearrangement uses TRBV6-2 or TRBV6-3 and TRBJ1-5; the match to TRBD1 covers 9 bases. Germline V gene data show CDR1 as MNHEY and CDR2 as SVGEGT. The CDR3 spans 18 residues. V gave up 0 bases and J gave up 4 bases; unmatched junction bases: 10. CDR3 coding DNA: TGTGCCAGCAGTTACTCAAGATCGACAGGGGGAATAAATCAGCCCCAGCATTTT. Amino acids: CASSYSRSTGGINQPQHF.

The sample holds a few counts of this clone. At one of its ends the junction is not consistent with the germline gene, which may arise from a read error. This chain links TRBV12-3 or TRBV12-4 with TRBJ1-1; the D gene is possibly TRBD1 (6 bases). The CDR3 length is 13 residues. Here the CDR3 reads CASTLDRSTEAFF. The CDR3 region has the DNA TGTGCCAGCACTTTAGACAGGAGCACTGAAGCTTTCTTT.

The V and J genes are TRBV6-5 and TRBJ2-7; the match to TRBD1 covers 8 bases. CDR3 length: 14 amino acids. Germline-derived CDR1 and CDR2 are MNHEY and SVGAGI. With 6 bases clipped from V and 5 bases from J, the junction kept 9 bases outside the gene matches. In DNA form, the CDR3 reads TGTGCCAGCAGCCAGGACAGGGTTGTAGACGAGCAGTACTTC. It yields the protein CASSQDRVVDEQYF.

This chain connects TRBV2 to TRBJ2-7; the match to TRBD2 covers 12 bases. V shed 6 bases, J shed 7 bases, and the junction held 10 bases outside the gene matches. CDR1 is SNHLY and CDR2 is FYNNEI in the germline V gene. The CDR3 extends over 15 amino acids. The CDR3 is CASSRLAGVLGEQYF. For the CDR3, the DNA is TGTGCCAGCAGCCGACTAGCGGGAGTTTTGGGGGAGCAGTACTTC.

The genes are TRBV6-5 and TRBJ1-1; possibly TRBD1 for D (6 bases). Trimming took 0 bases from V and 3 from J, leaving 11 bases between them. Per the germline V gene, CDR1 is MNHEY and CDR2 is SVGAGI. The CDR3 has 15 residues. In nucleotides, the CDR3 is TGTGCCAGCAGTTACTCGGACCAGGGGTACACTGAAGCTTTCTTT. Its protein is CASSYSDQGYTEAFF.